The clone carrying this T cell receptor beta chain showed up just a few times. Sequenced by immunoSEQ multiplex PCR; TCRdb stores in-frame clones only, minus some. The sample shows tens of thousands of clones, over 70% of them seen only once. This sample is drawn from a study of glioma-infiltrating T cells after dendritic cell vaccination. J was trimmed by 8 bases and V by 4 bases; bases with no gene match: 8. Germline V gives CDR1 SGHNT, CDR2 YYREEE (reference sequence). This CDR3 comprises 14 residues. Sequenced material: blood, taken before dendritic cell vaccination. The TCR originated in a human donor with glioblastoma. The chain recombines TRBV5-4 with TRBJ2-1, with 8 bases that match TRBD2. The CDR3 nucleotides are TGTGCCAGCAGCCCGGGACTAGGTAGGGATGAGCAGTTCTTC. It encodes CASSPGLGRDEQFF.